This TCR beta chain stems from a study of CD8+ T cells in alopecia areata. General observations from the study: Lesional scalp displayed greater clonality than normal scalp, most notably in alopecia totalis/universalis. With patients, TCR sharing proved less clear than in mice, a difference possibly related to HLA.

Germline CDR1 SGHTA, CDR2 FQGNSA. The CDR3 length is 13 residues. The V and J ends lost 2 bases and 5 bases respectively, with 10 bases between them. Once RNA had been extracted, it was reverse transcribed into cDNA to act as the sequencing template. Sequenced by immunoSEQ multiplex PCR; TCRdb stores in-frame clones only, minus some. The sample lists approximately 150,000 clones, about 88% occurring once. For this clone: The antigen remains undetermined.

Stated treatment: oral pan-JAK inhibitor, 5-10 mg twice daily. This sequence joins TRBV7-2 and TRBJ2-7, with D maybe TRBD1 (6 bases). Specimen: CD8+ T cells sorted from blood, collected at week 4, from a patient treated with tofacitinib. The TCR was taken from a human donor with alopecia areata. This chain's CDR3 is CASSLLQGHEQYF. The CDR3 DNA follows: TGTGCCAGCAGCTTACTACAGGGACACGAGCAGTACTTC.